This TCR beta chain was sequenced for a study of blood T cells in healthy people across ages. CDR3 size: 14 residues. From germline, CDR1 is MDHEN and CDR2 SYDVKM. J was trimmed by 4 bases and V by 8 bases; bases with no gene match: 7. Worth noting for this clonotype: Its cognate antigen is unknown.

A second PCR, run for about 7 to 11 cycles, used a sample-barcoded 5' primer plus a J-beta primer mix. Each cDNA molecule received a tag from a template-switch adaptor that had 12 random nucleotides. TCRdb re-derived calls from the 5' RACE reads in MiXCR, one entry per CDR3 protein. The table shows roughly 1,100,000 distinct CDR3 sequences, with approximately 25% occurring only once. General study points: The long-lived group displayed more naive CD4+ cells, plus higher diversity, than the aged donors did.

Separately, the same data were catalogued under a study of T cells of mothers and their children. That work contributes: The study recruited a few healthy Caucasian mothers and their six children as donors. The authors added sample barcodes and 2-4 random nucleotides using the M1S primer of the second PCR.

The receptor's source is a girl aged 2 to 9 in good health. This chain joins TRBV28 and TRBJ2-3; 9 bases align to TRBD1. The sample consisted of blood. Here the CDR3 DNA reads TGTGCCAGCTCCATCGACAGGGGGGCAGATACGCAGTATTTT. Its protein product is CASSIDRGADTQYF.